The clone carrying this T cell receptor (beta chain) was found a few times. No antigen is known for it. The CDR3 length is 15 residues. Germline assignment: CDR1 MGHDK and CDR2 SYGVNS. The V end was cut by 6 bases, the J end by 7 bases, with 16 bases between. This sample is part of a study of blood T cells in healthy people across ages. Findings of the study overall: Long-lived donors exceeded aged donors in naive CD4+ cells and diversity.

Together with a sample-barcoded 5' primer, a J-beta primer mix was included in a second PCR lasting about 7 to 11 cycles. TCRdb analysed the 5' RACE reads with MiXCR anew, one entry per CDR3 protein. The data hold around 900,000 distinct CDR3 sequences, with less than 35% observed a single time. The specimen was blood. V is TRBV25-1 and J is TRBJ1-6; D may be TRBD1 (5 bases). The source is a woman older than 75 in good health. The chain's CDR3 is CASRQTGTHNSPLHF. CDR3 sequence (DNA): TGTGCCAGCAGACAGACCGGGACTCACAATTCACCCCTCCACTTT.